A single sample gave rise to the 24 T cell receptor beta chains below, sequenced in a study of T cell responses to AZD1222 COVID-19 vaccine. TCRdb's table, derived via immunoSEQ multiplex PCR, lists solely in-frame clones and lacks some. The sample includes 120,000 or so clones, approximately 86% seen only once; the top ten take around 3%. The specimen comprised peripheral blood, sampled 28 days after the second AZD1222 dose. Every receptor here comes from an adult who received the AZD1222 COVID-19 vaccine.

Turning to this clone: One end of the junction varies from germline; a read error may be responsible. This sequence joins TRBV7-7 and TRBJ2-2; 10 bases fit TRBD2. The CDR3 is made up of 16 amino acids. Germline V gene data show CDR1 as SSHAT and CDR2 as FNYEAQ (reference sequence). The CDR3 region has the DNA TGTGCTAGCAGCCGGACTAGCGGTATCGACACCGGGGAGCTGTTTTTT. Amino acid sequence: CASSRTSGIDTGELFF.

The V gene is TRBV7-2, the J gene TRBJ2-1; the match to TRBD2 covers 12 bases. Germline V lookup: CDR1 SGHTA, CDR2 FQGNSA. This CDR3 has 15 residues. V gave up 5 bases and J gave up 8 bases; unmatched junction bases: 7. Here the CDR3 reads CASSLTSGGWDEQFF. The CDR3 nucleotides are TGTGCCAGCAGCCTTACTAGCGGGGGGTGGGATGAGCAGTTCTTC.

This CDR3 reads CASSSEYPQPQHF. The CDR3 DNA reads as TGTGCCAGTAGTTCGGAGTATCCTCAGCCCCAGCATTTT. V usage is TRBV19 and J usage is TRBJ1-5; no reliable D call. Germline V CDR1 and CDR2: LNHDA, SQIVND (reference sequence). CDR3 length equals 13 residues. The V and J ends lost 5 bases and 6 bases respectively, with 11 bases between them. The full variable domain, completed using reference TRBV19 and TRBJ1-5, is DGGITQSPKYLFRKEGQNVTLSCEQNLNHDAMYWYRQDPGQGLRLIYYSQIVNDFQKGDIAEGYSVSREKKESFPLTVTSAQKNPTAFYLCASSSEYPQPQHFGDGTRLSIL.

In its sample, this clone was seen many times. The rearrangement joins TRBV15 to TRBJ2-5; TRBD1 is a possible D gene (5 bases). The V gene's germline CDR1 is LNHNV and CDR2 YYDKDF (reference sequence). Trimming shortened V by 3 bases and J by 5 bases, and 19 bases separated the two germline ends. The CDR3 has 16 residues. The CDR3 sequence: CATSRPDKRIGETQYF. The DNA of the CDR3 is TGTGCCACCAGCAGGCCGGACAAAAGAATAGGGGAGACCCAGTACTTC.

The chain joins TRBV24-1 to TRBJ2-7; the D is unclear. Per the germline V gene, CDR1 is KGHDR and CDR2 is SFDVKD. The CDR3 sequence is 15 residues long. Between the trimmed V and J ends, which lost 3 bases and 0 bases, there was a span of 11 bases. The CDR3 sequence is CATSDPRTASYEQYF. The CDR3 region has the DNA TGTGCCACCAGTGATCCCAGGACGGCCTCCTACGAGCAGTACTTC.

V is TRBV7-3 and J is TRBJ1-1; no reliable D call. The CDR3 length is 15 residues. The germline V and J ends were trimmed by 5 bases and 0 bases, with 13 bases remaining between them. The germline CDR1 and CDR2 sequences are SGHTA and FQGTGA. This chain's CDR3 is CASSLSPTMNTEAFF. The DNA of the CDR3 is TGTGCCAGCAGCCTCAGTCCGACAATGAACACTGAAGCTTTCTTT. The whole variable domain, remainder taken from reference TRBV7-3 and TRBJ1-1, is GAGVSQTPSNKVTEKGKYVELRCDPISGHTALYWYRQSLGQGPEFLIYFQGTGAADDSGLPNDRFFAVRPEGSVSTLKIQRTERGDSAVYLCASSLSPTMNTEAFFGQGTRLTVV.

The chain joins TRBV6-1 to TRBJ1-4; the D is unclear. Trimming took 0 bases from V and 8 from J, leaving 16 bases between them. Germline-derived CDR1 and CDR2 are MNHNS and SASEGT. The CDR3 totals 16 residues. The CDR3 DNA reads TGTGCCAGCAGTGAAGCGCTGGTAGGAGGTCGGGAAAAACTGTTTTTT. Translated, it gives CASSEALVGGREKLFF.

The chain is built from TRBV19 and TRBJ1-1; TRBD1 is a possible D gene (6 bases). V lost 3 bases and J lost 0, with 14 bases in between. This CDR3 is 16 amino acids long. Germline V lookup: CDR1 LNHDA, CDR2 SQIVND (reference sequence). CDR3 coding DNA: TGTGCCAGTAGTATCTTGATGGACAGCATGAACACTGAAGCTTTCTTT. Its translation is CASSILMDSMNTEAFF.

V and J are TRBV20-1 and TRBJ2-5; D gene uncertain. The CDR3 length is 11 residues. V was shortened by 0 bases and J by 5 bases, with 4 bases between the two germline ends. Germline V gene lookup returns CDR1 DFQATT and CDR2 SNEGSKA (reference sequence). The CDR3 spells CSARDRETQYF. CDR3 bases: TGCAGTGCTAGAGATAGGGAGACCCAGTACTTC.

V gene TRBV5-5 combines with J gene TRBJ1-5; 9 bases line up with TRBD1. The CDR3 totals 14 residues. The germline gives CDR1 SGHKS, CDR2 YYEKEE (reference sequence). Unmatched junction bases numbered 2, after V lost 2 bases and J lost 5 bases. CDR3 protein: CASSLTGGDQPQHF. CDR3 coding DNA: TGTGCCAGCAGCTTAACAGGGGGCGATCAGCCCCAGCATTTT.

The J gene is TRBJ2-7, the V gene TRBV6-6; TRBD2 might be the D (7 bases). Germline V CDR1 and CDR2: MNHNY, SVGAGI (reference sequence). The CDR3 length is 15 residues. Between the trimmed V and J ends, which lost 7 bases and 0 bases, there was a span of 16 bases. CDR3 loop: CASNGEGGHSYEQYF. The CDR3 DNA follows: TGTGCCAGCAACGGGGAGGGGGGCCACTCCTACGAGCAGTACTTC.

V is TRBV3-1 (or the pseudogene TRBV3-2) and J is TRBJ2-3; D is perhaps TRBD2 (5 bases). CDR3 length: 14 residues. The V end was cut by 4 bases, the J end by 1 base, with 9 bases between. CDR1 is LGHDT, CDR2 YNNKEL, per germline (reference sequence). The CDR3 sequence: CASSLLRGTDTQYF. CDR3 bases: TGTGCCAGCAGCCTCCTGCGGGGCACAGATACGCAGTATTTT.

The genes are TRBV12-3 or TRBV12-4 and TRBJ1-1, with a weak D call TRBD1 (5 bases). The ends were cut back, 6 bases at V and 7 bases at J, with 9 bases in the middle. This CDR3 comprises 11 residues. CDR3 coding DNA: TGTGCCAGCAGGGACAACCTTGAAGCTTTCTTT. This codes for CASRDNLEAFF.

The genes are TRBV2 and TRBJ1-4, with a weak D call TRBD1 (6 bases). The CDR3 consists of 13 residues. Germline CDR1 reads SNHLY; CDR2 reads FYNNEI. The germline V and J ends were trimmed by 8 bases and 5 bases, with 12 bases remaining between them. The CDR3 DNA reads as TGTGCCAGCGAGCGGACAGCAAATGAAAAACTGTTTTTT. This gives the protein CASERTANEKLFF.

The chain combines TRBV19 with TRBJ1-4, with D unclear. V lost 5 bases and J 12 bases, leaving 10 bases between the germline ends. CDR3 length equals 11 residues. CDR1 and CDR2 from the germline V gene are LNHDA and SQIVND (reference sequence). The CDR3 coding sequence is TGTGCCAGTAGTTCTCCGGAGGAACTGTTTTTT. As protein: CASSSPEELFF.

The chain links TRBV14 to TRBJ1-2, with D perhaps matching TRBD1 (6 bases). From germline, CDR1 is SGHDN and CDR2 FVKESK. The V gene lost 1 base and the J gene lost 7 bases, with 10 bases spanning the gap. This CDR3 contains 13 residues. CDR3 sequence reads: CASSQGGLIGYTF. The DNA for the CDR3 is TGTGCCAGCAGCCAAGGGGGGCTGATTGGCTACACCTTC.

The chain employs TRBV19 and TRBJ2-1; 11 nucleotides align to TRBD1. The germline gives CDR1 LNHDA, CDR2 SQIVND (reference sequence). This CDR3 comprises 15 residues. Trimming took 7 bases from V and 7 from J; bases not matched to a gene: 9. The CDR3 region is CASTNGGTGGNEQFF. The CDR3 DNA reads TGTGCCAGTACCAATGGGGGGACAGGGGGGAATGAGCAGTTCTTC.

J is TRBJ2-7 and V is TRBV5-6; 13 bases line up with TRBD2. The V and J ends lost 5 bases and 2 bases, in that order; junction bases with no gene match: 4. Germline-derived CDR1 and CDR2 are SGHDT and YYEEEE. The CDR3 length is 15 residues. The CDR3: CASSLTSGGPYEQYF. CDR3 nucleotide sequence: TGTGCCAGCAGTTTGACTAGCGGGGGGCCCTACGAGCAGTACTTC.

This chain's CDR3 is CASSPTLQEAFF. CDR3 nucleotides: TGTGCCAGCTCACCGACACTCCAGGAAGCTTTCTTT. This chain joins TRBV18 and TRBJ1-1; D ambiguous. V gave up 3 bases and J gave up 8 bases, with 10 bases separating them. Germline V CDR1 and CDR2: KGHSH, LQKENI. The CDR3 runs 12 residues. Filled out from reference TRBV18 and TRBJ1-1, the complete variable domain reads NAGVMQNPRHLVRRRGQEARLRCSPMKGHSHVYWYRQLPEEGLKFMVYLQKENIIDESGMPKERFSAEFPKEGPSILRIQQVVRGDSAAYFCASSPTLQEAFFGQGTRLTVV.

The V gene is TRBV6-5, the J gene TRBJ2-1, with 7 positions matching TRBD2. In germline, CDR1 is MNHEY, CDR2 SVGAGI. J lost 5 bases, V lost 8 bases, and 9 bases had no gene match. The CDR3 spans 14 residues. As DNA, the CDR3 is TGTGCCAGCTCTGGTGGGACTAACAACAATGAGCAGTTCTTC. Protein sequence: CASSGGTNNNEQFF.

The chain carries TRBV9 and TRBJ2-3; D might be TRBD1 or TRBD2, each matching 6 bases. Germline-derived CDR1 and CDR2 are SGDLS and YYNGEE. The ends were cut back, 3 bases at V and 6 bases at J, with 17 bases in the middle. This CDR3 is 15 amino acids long. The CDR3 DNA follows: TGTGCCAGCAGCGCCCCCTCGGGGGCGCCGGATACGCAGTATTTT. It codes for CASSAPSGAPDTQYF. Looking up the rest from reference TRBV9 and TRBJ2-3 gives the full variable domain: DSGVTQTPKHLITATGQRVTLRCSPRSGDLSVYWYQQSLDQGLQFLIQYYNGEERAKGNILERFSAQQFPDLHSELNLSSLELGDSALYFCASSAPSGAPDTQYFGPGTRLTVL.

This clone was seen just once. The chain carries TRBV3-1 (or the pseudogene TRBV3-2) and TRBJ2-5, with TRBD2 as a possible D gene (5 bases). In germline, CDR1 is LGHDT, CDR2 YNNKEL (reference sequence). The CDR3 runs 13 residues. With 0 bases removed from V and 7 bases from J, the gap between germline ends came to 9 bases. Here the CDR3 DNA reads TGTGCCAGCAGCCAAGAAGAGGGCCGGACCCAGTACTTC. Translating gives CASSQEEGRTQYF.

This clone was seen a single time. This chain joins TRBV5-8 and TRBJ2-7; D gene unclear. CDR1 SGHTS and CDR2 YDEGEE come from the germline V gene. The CDR3 is 11 residues long. V was trimmed by 2 bases and J by 4 bases, leaving 4 bases between them. As DNA, the CDR3 is TGTGCCAGCAGCTTAATGTACGAGCAGTACTTC. Translation gives CASSLMYEQYF.

The rearrangement uses TRBV28 and TRBJ2-7; 7 nucleotides line up with TRBD1. Germline-derived CDR1 and CDR2 are MDHEN and SYDVKM. Trimming took 6 bases from V and 2 from J; bases not matched to a gene: 4. The CDR3 spans 13 residues. CDR3 DNA sequence: TGTGCCAGCAGCGGACAGGCCCCCTACGAGCAGTACTTC. Protein product: CASSGQAPYEQYF.